This TCR beta chain was observed in a study of CD8+CD57+ T cells in acquired aplastic anemia. Study at large: Sorted CD4+ and CD8+ cells gave an average of around 3.1 ug of DNA.

Comment on this clonotype: Its specificity is unknown.

By flow cytometry, patients selected for sequencing had shown an expansion of CD8+CD57+ cells. Investigators profiled TCR beta VDJ and CDR3 from genomic DNA template. TCRdb reanalysed the reads using MiXCR and keeps one entry per CDR3 protein. This repertoire shows about 180,000 distinct CDR3 sequences, 40% to 55% found once; its top ten account for 1.1%. Germline V CDR1 and CDR2: LNHNV, YYDKDF (reference sequence). The CDR3 is made up of 15 amino acids. The V end lost 0 bases, the J end lost 3 bases, and 12 bases lay between the germline ends. Points from the study as a whole: No significant difference in CD8+ Simpson's diversity was found between patients and controls.

The receptor comes from a human donor with aplastic anemia. The chain uses TRBV15 and TRBJ2-7; possible D gene TRBD2, 6 bases. Sequenced sample: sorted CD4+, CD8+, or CD8+CD57+ T cells (not recorded which) from PBMCs. This CDR3 is CATSRDGGRLYEQYF. Written as DNA, the CDR3 is TGTGCCACCAGCAGAGATGGTGGGAGGCTCTACGAGCAGTACTTC.